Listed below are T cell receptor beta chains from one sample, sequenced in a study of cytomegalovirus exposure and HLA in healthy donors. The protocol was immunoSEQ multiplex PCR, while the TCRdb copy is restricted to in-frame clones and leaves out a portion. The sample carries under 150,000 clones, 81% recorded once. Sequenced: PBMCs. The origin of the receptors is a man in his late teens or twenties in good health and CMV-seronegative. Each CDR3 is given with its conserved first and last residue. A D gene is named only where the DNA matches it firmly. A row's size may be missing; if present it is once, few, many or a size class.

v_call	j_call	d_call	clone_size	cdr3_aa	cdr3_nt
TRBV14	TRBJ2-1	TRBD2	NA	CASSPTSGGWGGEQFF	TGTGCCAGCAGCCCCACGAGCGGGGGTTGGGGTGGTGAGCAGTTCTTC
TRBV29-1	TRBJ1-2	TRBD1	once	CSVTRQGWKAGYTF	TGCAGCGTCACCAGACAGGGTTGGAAGGCTGGCTACACCTTC
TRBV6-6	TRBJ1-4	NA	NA	CASSDRWNEKLFF	TGTGCCAGCAGTGACAGGTGGAATGAAAAACTGTTTTTT
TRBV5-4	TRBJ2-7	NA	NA	CASSFGLTPRGEQYF	TGTGCCAGCAGCTTTGGGTTAACACCTAGGGGGGAGCAGTACTTC
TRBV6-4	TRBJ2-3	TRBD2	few	CASSDFGGADTQYF	TGTGCCAGCAGTGACTTCGGGGGGGCGGATACGCAGTATTTT
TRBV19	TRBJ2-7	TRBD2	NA	CASSQSRGDLKQYF	TGTGCCAGTAGTCAGTCGCGGGGGGACTTGAAGCAGTACTTC
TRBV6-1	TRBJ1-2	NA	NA	CASSEDADLNYGYTF	TGTGCCAGCAGTGAAGACGCTGACTTGAACTATGGCTACACCTTC
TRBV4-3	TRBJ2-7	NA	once	CASSQDGGTGYEQYF	TGCGCCAGCAGCCAAGATGGTGGGACTGGATACGAGCAGTACTTC
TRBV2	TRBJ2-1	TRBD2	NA	CASSEPRSGGYYNEQFF	TGTGCCAGCAGTGAACCCAGGAGCGGGGGGTATTACAATGAGCAGTTCTTC
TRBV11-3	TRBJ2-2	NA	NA	CASSLGQGITGELFF	TGTGCCAGCAGCTTAGGCCAGGGAATCACCGGGGAGCTGTTTTTT
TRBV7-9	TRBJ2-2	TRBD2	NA	CASSLVPRGGHGELFF	TGTGCCAGCAGCTTAGTTCCACGGGGGGGCCACGGGGAGCTGTTTTTT
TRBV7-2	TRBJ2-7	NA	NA	CASSLGTVPSYEQYF	TGTGCCAGCAGCTTAGGGACAGTCCCATCCTACGAGCAGTACTTC
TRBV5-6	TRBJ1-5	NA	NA	CASSQSNQPQHF	TGTGCCAGCAGCCAAAGCAATCAGCCCCAGCATTTT
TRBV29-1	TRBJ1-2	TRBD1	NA	CSVEPQGAGGYTF	TGCAGCGTCGAACCACAGGGGGCAGGCGGCTACACCTTC
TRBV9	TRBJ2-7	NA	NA	CASSVGGSPEQYF	TGTGCCAGCAGCGTAGGCGGCAGCCCCGAGCAGTACTTC
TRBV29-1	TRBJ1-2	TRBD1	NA	CSVGDSINYGYTF	TGCAGCGTTGGGGACAGTATAAACTATGGCTACACCTTC
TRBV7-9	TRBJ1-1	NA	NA	CASSHDFEEAFF	TGTGCCAGCAGCCACGATTTCGAGGAAGCTTTCTTT
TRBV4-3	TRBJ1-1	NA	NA	CASSQDRVGATEAFF	TGCGCCAGCAGCCAAGATAGGGTAGGGGCCACTGAAGCTTTCTTT
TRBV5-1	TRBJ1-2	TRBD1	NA	CASSRETGNYGYTF	TGCGCCAGCAGCCGCGAGACAGGGAACTATGGCTACACCTTC
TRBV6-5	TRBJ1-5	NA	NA	CASRAEATPTLPQHF	TGTGCCAGTCGCGCTGAGGCGACGCCGACTCTACCCCAGCATTTT
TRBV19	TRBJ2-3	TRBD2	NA	CASSPCLVTFSGGFTDTQYF	TGTGCCAGTAGTCCCTGCTTGGTGACTTTTAGCGGGGGGTTCACAGATACGCAGTATTTT
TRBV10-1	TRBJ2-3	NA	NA	CASSEGGWDTQYF	TGCGCCAGCAGTGAGGGAGGGTGGGATACGCAGTATTTT
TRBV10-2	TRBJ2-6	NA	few	CASSDGRGSGANVLTF	TGCGCCAGCAGTGATGGCAGGGGCTCTGGGGCCAACGTCCTGACTTTC